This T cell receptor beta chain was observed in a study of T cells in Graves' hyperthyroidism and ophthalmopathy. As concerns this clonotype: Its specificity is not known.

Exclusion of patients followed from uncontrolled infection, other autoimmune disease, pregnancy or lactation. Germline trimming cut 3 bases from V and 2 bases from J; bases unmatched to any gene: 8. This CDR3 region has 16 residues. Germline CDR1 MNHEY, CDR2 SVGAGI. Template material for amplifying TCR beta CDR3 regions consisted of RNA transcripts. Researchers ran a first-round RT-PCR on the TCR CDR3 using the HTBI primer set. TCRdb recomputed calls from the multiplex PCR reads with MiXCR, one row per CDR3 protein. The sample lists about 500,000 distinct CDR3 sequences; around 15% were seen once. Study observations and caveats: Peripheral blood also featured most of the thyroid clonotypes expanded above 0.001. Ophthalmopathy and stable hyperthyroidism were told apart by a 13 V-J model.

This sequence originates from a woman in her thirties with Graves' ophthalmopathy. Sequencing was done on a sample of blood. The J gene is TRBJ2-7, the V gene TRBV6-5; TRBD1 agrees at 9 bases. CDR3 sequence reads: CASSYAGTGPPYEQYF. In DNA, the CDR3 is TGTGCCAGCAGTTATGCCGGGACAGGGCCTCCCTACGAGCAGTACTTC.